This TCR beta chain was sequenced during a study of T cells in Graves' hyperthyroidism and ophthalmopathy. Whole-study results and caveats: Median prediction lead before ophthalmopathy onset was 6.5 months with the model.

The CDR3 regions of TCR beta were amplified from RNA transcripts. Researchers ran a first-round RT-PCR on the TCR CDR3 using the HTBI primer set. TCRdb re-called the multiplex PCR reads with MiXCR, one entry per CDR3 protein. Among around 540,000 distinct CDR3 sequences, around 45% were seen once, and the ten largest hold roughly 8.2%. A remark on this clonotype: As yet, its antigen is unknown.

V lost 0 bases to trimming and J lost 0 bases, with 11 bases between them. CDR1 and CDR2 (germline): SGHTA, FQGNSA. CDR3 length: 16 amino acids. The sample consisted of peripheral blood or thyroid tissue (not recorded which). The V call is TRBV7-2, the J call TRBJ1-1, with D maybe TRBD1 (5 bases). The TCR sequence derives from a woman younger than 35 with Graves' hyperthyroidism. In DNA form, the CDR3 reads TGTGCCAGCAGCTTAGCCCAGGGCCGCATGAACACTGAAGCTTTCTTT. Its translation is CASSLAQGRMNTEAFF. Based on the CDR3 plus reference TRBV7-2 and TRBJ1-1, the full variable domain is GAGVSQSPSNKVTEKGKDVELRCDPISGHTALYWYRQSLGQGLEFLIYFQGNSAPDKSGLPSDRFSAERTGGSVSTLTIQRTQQEDSAVYLCASSLAQGRMNTEAFFGQGTRLTVV.